The next 17 T cell receptor beta chains were all read from a single sample in a study of Graves' ophthalmopathy and Graves' hyperthyroidism. TCR beta CDR3 regions were amplified from RNA transcripts. A first-round RT-PCR used HTBI primers, followed by a second-round multiplex PCR. TCRdb reanalysed the multiplex PCR reads using MiXCR and keeps one entry per CDR3 protein. The profile covers hundreds of thousands of distinct CDR3 sequences, with over 20% appearing a single time and more than 5.5% taken by the ten largest. Sequencing input: peripheral blood. The receptors come from a woman between 18 and 29 years old with stable Graves' hyperthyroidism. Some clones in this sample may be carry-over from other donors' samples.

This clonotype came up many times. CDR3 amino acids: CASSLGGPMNTEAFF. Written as DNA, the CDR3 is TGTGCCAGCAGCTTGGGTGGACCGATGAACACTGAAGCTTTCTTT. This sequence joins TRBV7-2 and TRBJ1-1; unclear D gene. There are 15 residues in the CDR3. V lost 3 bases to trimming and J lost 0 bases, with 11 bases between them. CDR1 is SGHTA and CDR2 is FQGNSA in the germline V gene. The full variable domain, in which reference TRBV7-2 and TRBJ1-1 provide the parts outside the CDR3, is GAGVSQSPSNKVTEKGKDVELRCDPISGHTALYWYRQSLGQGLEFLIYFQGNSAPDKSGLPSDRFSAERTGGSVSTLTIQRTQQEDSAVYLCASSLGGPMNTEAFFGQGTRLTVV.

In this sample, this clonotype turned up many times. The chain has TRBV12-3 or TRBV12-4 and TRBJ1-2; D ambiguous. The V end was cut by 3 bases, the J end by 8 bases, with 13 bases between. CDR3 size: 13 residues. The CDR3 protein is CASSFLLGGGYTF. The CDR3 bases are TGTGCCAGCAGTTTTTTATTGGGCGGCGGCTACACCTTC.

V and J are TRBV24-1 and TRBJ2-7; 9 bases match TRBD1. CDR1 KGHDR and CDR2 SFDVKD come from the germline V gene. CDR3 length: 15 amino acids. V dropped 5 bases and J dropped 5; count of bases not matched to a gene: 9. CDR3 region: CATSARGQGGHEQYF. The CDR3 DNA sequence: TGTGCCACCAGTGCTCGGGGACAGGGAGGTCACGAGCAGTACTTC.

The rearrangement uses TRBV29-1 and TRBJ1-1; a possible D gene is TRBD1 (5 bases). The CDR3 is 11 residues long. V was shortened by 5 bases and J by 6 bases, with 10 bases between the two germline ends. The V gene's germline CDR1 is SQVTM and CDR2 ANQGSEA. The CDR3 DNA follows: TGCAGCGTTTCAATGGGGGCTGAAGCTTTCTTT. Encoded protein: CSVSMGAEAFF.

This clonotype has at least ten counts. The chain links TRBV6-5 to TRBJ1-1, with D possibly matching TRBD1 (5 bases). CDR1 MNHEY and CDR2 SVGAGI come from the germline V gene. V lost 11 bases and J lost 3, with 22 bases in between. The CDR3 is made up of 15 amino acids. DNA for the CDR3: TGTGCCGGTTTGGGAGGACTCAAGGGGTACACTGAAGCTTTCTTT. Protein: CAGLGGLKGYTEAFF.

The genes are TRBV6-1 and TRBJ1-5; D perhaps matches TRBD1 (5 bases). V was cut by 6 bases and J by 0 bases, with 15 bases left in between. This CDR3 is built from 16 residues. The germline CDR1 and CDR2 sequences are MNHNS and SASEGT. CDR3 sequence (DNA): TGTGCCAGCAGAAAGATTCGGGACGTTAGCAATCAGCCCCAGCATTTT. Its protein product is CASRKIRDVSNQPQHF.

This clonotype appeared many times. This chain uses TRBV5-1 with TRBJ1-1, with D possibly being TRBD1 (6 bases). V gave up 0 bases and J gave up 1 base, with 16 bases separating them. The CDR3 extends over 17 amino acids. Germline loops: CDR1 SGHRS, CDR2 YFSETQ. CDR3 residues: CASSLEPGANPNTEAFF. CDR3 coding DNA: TGCGCCAGCAGCTTGGAACCAGGGGCAAACCCGAACACTGAAGCTTTCTTT.

The chain recombines TRBV12-3 or TRBV12-4 with TRBJ2-6; D gene uncertain. V shed 0 bases and J shed 3 bases, with 6 bases lying between them. This CDR3 region has 15 residues. In DNA, the CDR3 is TGTGCCAGCAGTTTAGCGGGTTTTGGGGCCAACGTCCTGACTTTC. It translates to CASSLAGFGANVLTF.

The rearrangement uses TRBV4-1 and TRBJ1-2; D might be TRBD1 (6 bases). With 6 bases removed from V and 2 bases from J, the gap between germline ends came to 13 bases. Germline loops: CDR1 MGHRA, CDR2 YSYEKL. This CDR3 spans 14 amino acids. The CDR3 sequence is CASRLGGGNYGYTF. For the CDR3, the DNA is TGCGCCAGCAGGCTAGGTGGGGGCAACTATGGCTACACCTTC.

This clonotype was picked up a small number of times. The V gene is TRBV24-1, the J gene TRBJ1-5, with D perhaps TRBD1 (5 bases). Looked up from germline, CDR1 is KGHDR and CDR2 is SFDVKD. V lost 0 bases and J lost 9, with 8 bases in between. This CDR3 has 13 amino acids. In nucleotides, the CDR3 is TGTGCCACCAGTGATTTGCACCAGGGGCCCCAGCATTTT. Amino acids: CATSDLHQGPQHF.

This clonotype was counted only a few times. The chain joins TRBV6-5 to TRBJ1-2; unclear D gene. CDR1 and CDR2 (germline): MNHEY, SVGAGI. The CDR3 is made up of 13 amino acids. V dropped 2 bases and J dropped 2 bases, with 6 bases sitting between them. CDR3 in DNA: TGTGCCAGCAGTTACGCGGACAACTATGGCTACACCTTC. Encoded protein: CASSYADNYGYTF.

The V gene is TRBV6-1, the J gene TRBJ2-7; 7 nucleotides agree with TRBD1. The end of the DNA is better explained by TRBJ2-5, so the J call may be wrong. CDR1 is MNHNS and CDR2 is SASEGT in the germline V gene. The CDR3 extends over 13 amino acids. The CDR3 here is CASHTGVKETQYF. In DNA, the CDR3 is TGTGCCAGTCACACAGGGGTGAAGGAGACCCAGTACTTC.

This rearrangement joins TRBV6-1 to TRBJ2-7, with TRBD2 matching over 13 bases. This CDR3 comprises 17 residues. Unmatched junction bases numbered 8, after V lost 4 bases and J lost 2 bases. Germline V gives CDR1 MNHNS, CDR2 SASEGT. CDR3 sequence (DNA): TGTGCCAGCAGTGCGACTAGCGGGGGGACGATCACCTACGAGCAGTACTTC. Translated, it gives CASSATSGGTITYEQYF.

Of note for this clonotype: A much larger clone lies one base from this, so it may be a read error. V usage is TRBV29-1 and J usage is TRBJ2-7; TRBD1 or TRBD2 may be the D gene (6 bases each). Per the germline V gene, CDR1 is SQVTM and CDR2 is ANQGSEA. CDR3 length: 14 amino acids. The ends were cut back, 6 bases at V and 4 bases at J, with 19 bases in the middle. As DNA, the CDR3 is TGCAGCGTCGCGGAAAACAGGGAGGTATACGAGCAGTACTTC. It is translated as CSVAENREVYEQYF.

A single count supports this clonotype. The missing conserved phenylalanine or tryptophan at the end of this CDR3 makes a read error likely. The chain links TRBV27 to TRBJ2-7; TRBD2 is a possible D gene (5 bases). Germline V gene lookup returns CDR1 MNHEY and CDR2 SMNVEV (reference sequence). Deletions cut 2 bases from V and 4 bases from J, with 15 bases between. This CDR3 comprises 15 residues. The DNA of the CDR3 is TGTGCCAGCAGTTTAATCGGAGGATCGATGTACGAGCAGTACTTG. It translates to CASSLIGGSMYEQYL.

The chain uses TRBV7-3 and TRBJ2-7; D may be TRBD1 or TRBD2 (5 bases each). Trimming left V 1 base short and J 5 bases short, with 9 bases between. The CDR3 contains 13 residues. Germline CDR1 SGHTA, CDR2 FQGTGA. In nucleotides, the CDR3 is TGTGCCAGCAGCTTAAACGGGGCCCACGAGCAGTACTTC. Protein sequence: CASSLNGAHEQYF.

Many counts were recorded for this clonotype. The chain is built from TRBV15 and TRBJ2-2; either TRBD1 or TRBD2 may fit D (5 bases each). The CDR3 sequence is 15 residues long. The V and J ends lost 5 bases and 8 bases respectively, with 18 bases between them. The V gene's germline CDR1 is LNHNV and CDR2 YYDKDF (reference sequence). The CDR3 spells CATSGGTQGIGELFF. CDR3 DNA: TGTGCCACCAGCGGTGGGACCCAAGGAATAGGGGAGCTGTTTTTT. The full variable domain, with the rest looked up from reference TRBV15 and TRBJ2-2, is DAMVIQNPRYQVTQFGKPVTLSCSQTLNHNVMYWYQQKSSQAPKLLFHYYDKDFNNEADTPDNFQSRRPNTSFCFLDIRSPGLGDTAMYLCATSGGTQGIGELFFGEGSRLTVL.